A selection of T cell receptor beta chains follows, all from one sample in a study of graft-versus-host responses after intestinal transplantation. The data were produced by immunoSEQ multiplex PCR, yet TCRdb's version contains in-frame clones alone and is incomplete. The table records approximately 16,000 clones, over 80% of them present only once. The source material was PBMCs, sampled 110 days after intestinal transplant. These receptors all stem from a human patient who received an intestinal transplant, so some T cells may come from the graft donor. Both conserved end residues are part of each CDR3. D genes are given only for firm matches. The size entry is marked missing in some rows and otherwise reads once, few, many or a size class.

-	TRBV2	TRBJ2-5	-	CASEERVTGRQETQYF	TGTGCCAGCGAGGAAAGGGTGACAGGGAGGCAAGAGACCCAGTACTTC
-	TRBV28	TRBJ2-1	TRBD2	CASPGLAGCEQFF	TGTGCCAGCCCGGGACTAGCGGGATGTGAGCAGTTCTTC
-	TRBV6-4	TRBJ2-1	-	CASSDSNSNEQFF	TGTGCCAGCAGTGACAGTAATTCCAATGAGCAGTTCTTC
once	TRBV6-5	TRBJ1-5	TRBD1	CASSYGEQGDQPQHF	TGTGCCAGCAGTTACGGGGAACAGGGGGACCAGCCCCAGCATTTT
-	TRBV5-1	TRBJ1-1	-	CASSLAFGPYMNTEAFF	TGCGCCAGCAGCTTGGCATTCGGGCCCTATATGAACACTGAAGCTTTCTTT
few	TRBV5-1	TRBJ2-3	TRBD2	CASSLGAGGPADTQYF	TGCGCCAGCAGCTTGGGAGCGGGAGGGCCCGCAGATACGCAGTATTTT
-	TRBV6-4	TRBJ2-3	TRBD2	CASSEGTSRTDTQYF	TGTGCCAGCAGTGAGGGGACTAGCAGGACAGATACGCAGTATTTT
-	TRBV19	TRBJ2-2	-	CASSIGGWGADTGELFF	TGTGCCAGTAGTATAGGGGGCTGGGGGGCCGACACCGGGGAGCTGTTTTTT
-	TRBV28	TRBJ2-1	TRBD2	CASSQSKREGYNEQFF	TGTGCCAGCAGCCAATCCAAGCGGGAGGGGTACAATGAGCAGTTCTTC
-	TRBV7-8	TRBJ1-1	-	CASSLQGGTEAFF	TGTGCCAGCAGCTTACAGGGCGGGACTGAAGCTTTCTTT
-	TRBV28	TRBJ2-7	-	CASSLSWGEQYF	TGTGCCAGCAGTCTCTCCTGGGGCGAGCAGTACTTC
-	TRBV7-9	TRBJ2-7	TRBD2	CASRRWGGSSYEQYF	TGTGCCAGCAGAAGGTGGGGCGGGAGTAGTTACGAGCAGTACTTC
-	TRBV7-2	TRBJ1-4	TRBD1	CASSTDRGRNEKLFF	TGTGCCAGCAGCACAGACAGGGGGAGGAATGAAAAACTGTTTTTT
-	TRBV7-9	TRBJ2-4	-	CASSLAEGQNIQYF	TGTGCCAGCAGCTTAGCGGAGGGTCAAAACATTCAGTACTTC
-	TRBV28	TRBJ1-5	TRBD1	CASSLNRDRGFRISDQPQHF	TGTGCCAGCAGTTTAAACCGGGACAGGGGCTTTAGGATTTCAGATCAGCCCCAGCATTTT
-	TRBV4-2	TRBJ1-4	-	CASSANRAREKLFF	TGTGCCAGCAGCGCAAACAGGGCGCGGGAAAAACTGTTTTTT
-	TRBV7-9	TRBJ1-5	-	CASSSLNQPQHF	TGTGCCAGCAGCTCCCTCAATCAGCCCCAGCATTTT
-	TRBV28	TRBJ2-3	-	CASSLQGRAQTRADTQYF	TGTGCCAGCAGTTTACAGGGGCGAGCACAGACCAGAGCAGATACGCAGTATTTT
-	TRBV5-1	TRBJ1-3	-	CASRRRGENTIYF	TGCGCCAGCAGGAGGAGGGGCGAAAACACCATATATTTT
-	TRBV7-3	TRBJ2-2	TRBD2	CASSLTSGKNTGELFF	TGTGCCAGCAGCTTGACCAGCGGGAAGAACACCGGGGAGCTGTTTTTT
-	TRBV19	TRBJ1-2	TRBD1	CASRDGQGTIYGYTF	TGTGCCAGTAGAGATGGACAGGGGACCATTTATGGCTACACCTTC
-	TRBV11-2	TRBJ2-7	-	CASSEGREQYF	TGTGCCAGCAGCGAGGGAAGGGAGCAGTACTTC
-	TRBV27	TRBJ2-1	-	CASSWELFSSYNEQFF	TGTGCCAGCAGTTGGGAGCTGTTTAGCTCCTACAATGAGCAGTTCTTC
once	TRBV15	TRBJ2-5	TRBD1	CATSRDTGGETQYF	TGTGCCACCAGCAGAGATACAGGGGGGGAGACCCAGTACTTC
-	TRBV30	TRBJ1-6	TRBD1	CACRTGSYNSPLHF	TGTGCCTGTAGGACAGGCTCCTATAATTCACCCCTCCACTTT
-	TRBV6-9	TRBJ1-2	-	CASSEGEGYSYGYTF	TGTGCCAGCAGTGAAGGGGAAGGGTATAGCTATGGCTACACCTTC
-	TRBV6-5	TRBJ1-2	-	CASSWGSYGYTF	TGTGCCAGCAGCTGGGGTTCCTATGGCTACACCTTC
-	TRBV30	TRBJ1-1	-	CAWSQDTEAFF	TGTGCCTGGAGCCAGGACACTGAAGCTTTCTTT
-	TRBV9	TRBJ2-7	-	CASSVHPGRSYEQYF	TGTGCCAGCAGCGTACACCCAGGGAGGTCCTACGAGCAGTACTTC
once	TRBV27	TRBJ1-1	TRBD1	CASSLYRGTEAFF	TGTGCCAGCAGTTTATACAGGGGCACTGAAGCTTTCTTT
-	TRBV5-6	TRBJ1-2	TRBD1	CASSVNRGRDYGYTF	TGTGCCAGCAGCGTGAACAGGGGGCGAGACTATGGCTACACCTTC